The subject of this entry is one T cell receptor (beta chain). This sample is drawn from a study of OX40 agonist ivuxolimab in advanced cancers. Germline V gene data show CDR1 as MNHNY and CDR2 as SVGAGI (reference sequence). V was cut by 2 bases and J by 6 bases, with 15 bases left in between. This CDR3 has 15 amino acids. Generated by immunoSEQ multiplex PCR, the TCRdb table keeps only in-frame clones and is missing some. Here the sample spans about 82,000 clones, 70% to 90% being singletons. The chain couples TRBV6-6 to TRBJ2-3; tentatively, D is TRBD2 (5 bases). The source of this sequence is an adult with an advanced solid tumor such as melanoma, head and neck, liver or kidney cancer. The starting material was CD4+ or CD8+ T cells sorted from blood, obtained in a trial of the OX40 agonist ivuxolimab. In nucleotides, the CDR3 is TGTGCCAGCAGTTACCAGCCCGGGGTTGCGGATACGCAGTATTTT. Its protein is CASSYQPGVADTQYF.